This T cell receptor (beta chain) came from a study of cytomegalovirus exposure and HLA in healthy donors. Germline CDR1 SGHDT, CDR2 YYEEEE. The junction had 7 bases not matched to a gene; V was cut back by 4 bases and J by 5 bases. This CDR3 comprises 15 residues. The PCR employed 60 Vbeta primers together with 13 Jbeta primers. This table comes from immunoSEQ multiplex PCR, and its TCRdb copy is limited to in-frame clones, with some not included. The table includes about 200,000 clones, 80% to 85% detected once. The rearrangement uses TRBV5-6 and TRBJ1-5, with 9 bases fitting TRBD1. This TCR derives from a woman aged 50 to 60 in good health and CMV-seropositive. Material: PBMCs. CDR3 nucleotides: TGTGCCAGCAGCCCATGGACAGGGGTTCATCAGCCCCAGCATTTT. Protein product: CASSPWTGVHQPQHF. The full variable domain, in which reference TRBV5-6 and TRBJ1-5 provide the parts outside the CDR3, is DAGVTQSPTHLIKTRGQQVTLRCSPKSGHDTVSWYQQALGQGPQFIFQYYEEEERQRGNFPDRFSGHQFPNYSSELNVNALLLGDSALYLCASSPWTGVHQPQHFGDGTRLSIL.